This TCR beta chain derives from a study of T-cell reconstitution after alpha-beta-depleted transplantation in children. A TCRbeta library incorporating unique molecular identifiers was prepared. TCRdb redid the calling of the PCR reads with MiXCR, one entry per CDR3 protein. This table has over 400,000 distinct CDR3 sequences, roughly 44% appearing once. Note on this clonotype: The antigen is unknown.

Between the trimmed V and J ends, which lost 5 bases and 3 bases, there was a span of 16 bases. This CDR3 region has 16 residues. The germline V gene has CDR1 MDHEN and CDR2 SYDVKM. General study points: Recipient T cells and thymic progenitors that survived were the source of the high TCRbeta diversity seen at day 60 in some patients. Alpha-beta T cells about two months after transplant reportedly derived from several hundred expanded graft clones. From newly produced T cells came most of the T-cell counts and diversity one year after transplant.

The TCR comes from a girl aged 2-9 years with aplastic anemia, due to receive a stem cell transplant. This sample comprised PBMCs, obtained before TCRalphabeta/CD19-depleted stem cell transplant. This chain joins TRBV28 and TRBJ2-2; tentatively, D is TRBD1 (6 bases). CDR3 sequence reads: CASSRRTVSDTGELFF. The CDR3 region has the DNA TGTGCCAGCAGTCGCCGGACAGTCTCCGACACCGGGGAGCTGTTTTTT.